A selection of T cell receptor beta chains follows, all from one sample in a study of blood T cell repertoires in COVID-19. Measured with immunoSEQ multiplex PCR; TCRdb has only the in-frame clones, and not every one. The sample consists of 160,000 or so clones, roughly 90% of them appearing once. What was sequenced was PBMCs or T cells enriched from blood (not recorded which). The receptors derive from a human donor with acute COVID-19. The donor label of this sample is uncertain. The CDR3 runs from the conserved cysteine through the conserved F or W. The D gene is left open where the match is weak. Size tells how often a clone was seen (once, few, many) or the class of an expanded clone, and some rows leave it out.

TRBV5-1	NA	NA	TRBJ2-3	TGCGCCAGCAGCTTGGCCGCGGGGGCGATGGGCACAGATACGCAGTATTTT	CASSLAAGAMGTDTQYF
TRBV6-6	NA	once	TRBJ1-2	TGTGCCAGCAGTTACTCGAACAGTCCCTATGGCTACACCTTC	CASSYSNSPYGYTF
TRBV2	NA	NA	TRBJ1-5	TGTGCCAGCAGTGAATCAGGGGAAGGGGGCAATCAGCCCCAGCATTTT	CASSESGEGGNQPQHF
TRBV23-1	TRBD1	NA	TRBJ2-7	TGCGCCAGCCCAAAGAGGCCCGGGACAGGGGGCGTGAGGAGGACCTACGAGCAGTACTTC	CASPKRPGTGGVRRTYEQYF
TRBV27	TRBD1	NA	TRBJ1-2	TGTGCCAGCAGCCCCTCCGGGACAGTCTATGGCTACACCTTC	CASSPSGTVYGYTF
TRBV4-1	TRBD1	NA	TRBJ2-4	TGCGCCAGCAGCCAACCCGGGACAGGGGGGACTGCCAAAAACATTCAGTACTTC	CASSQPGTGGTAKNIQYF
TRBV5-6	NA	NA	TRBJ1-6	TGTGCCAGCAGCTTGGTTGCGGGGAGGTCACCCCTCCACTTT	CASSLVAGRSPLHF
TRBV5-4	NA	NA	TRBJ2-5	TGTGCCAGCAGCTTGGGGGCCCGGGGGGCAAGTGAGACCCAGTACTTC	CASSLGARGASETQYF
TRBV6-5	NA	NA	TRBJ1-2	TGTGCCAGCAGTTACTCGAAAACGGCCGGGAACACCTTC	CASSYSKTAGNTF
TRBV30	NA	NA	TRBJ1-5	TGTGCCTGGGGGGGGCGCAGGGATCAGCCCCAGCATTTT	CAWGGRRDQPQHF
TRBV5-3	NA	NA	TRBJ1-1	TGTGCCAGAAGCCCCTTCGGGGAAGCTTTCTTT	CARSPFGEAFF
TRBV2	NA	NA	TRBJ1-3	TGTGCCAGCAGTGAGGGGTCAGGGGGAAACACCATATATTTT	CASSEGSGGNTIYF
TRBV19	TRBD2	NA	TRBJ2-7	TGTGCCAGTAGTACGGACCCGGGAGGTCTCGAGCAGTACTTC	CASSTDPGGLEQYF
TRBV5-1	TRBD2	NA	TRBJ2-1	TGCGCCAGCAGCCCGGGACTAGCGGGGGGACCATACAATGAGCAGTTCTTC	CASSPGLAGGPYNEQFF
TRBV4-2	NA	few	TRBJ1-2	TGTGCCAGCAGGCACGGGACACGCGAACAGAACTATGGCTACACCTTC	CASRHGTREQNYGYTF
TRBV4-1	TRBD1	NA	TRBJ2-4	TGCGCCAGCAGCCAAGGACAGGGGGCGGACATTCAGTACTTC	CASSQGQGADIQYF
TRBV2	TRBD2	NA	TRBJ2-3	TGTGCCAGCAGCGGGACTAGCGGGGGCCCCAGGGTCAGCACAGATACGCAGTATTTT	CASSGTSGGPRVSTDTQYF
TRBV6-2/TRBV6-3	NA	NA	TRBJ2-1	TGTGCCAGCAGTCCCCGGGGTAGCGTTAGGAATGAGCAGTTCTTC	CASSPRGSVRNEQFF
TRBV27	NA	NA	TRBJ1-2	TGTGCCAGCAGAATGGGGGGGCGTCTCTATGGCTACACCTTC	CASRMGGRLYGYTF
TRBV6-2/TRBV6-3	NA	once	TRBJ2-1	TGTGCCAGCAGTTACCCGATACAGGGAGCTGGGGAGCAGTTCTTC	CASSYPIQGAGEQFF
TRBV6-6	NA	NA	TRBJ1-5	TGTGCCAGCAGCCGAGAAGGGGCTGGCAATCAGCCCCAGCATTTT	CASSREGAGNQPQHF
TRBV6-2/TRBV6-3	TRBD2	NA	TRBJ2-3	TGTGCCAGCAGTTACGAGAGCGGGGGGACCCAAGGAGATACGCAGTATTTT	CASSYESGGTQGDTQYF
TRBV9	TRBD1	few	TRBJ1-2	TGTGCCAGCAGCGTAGAACCCCTGGGACAGGGTGACTATGGCTACACCTTC	CASSVEPLGQGDYGYTF
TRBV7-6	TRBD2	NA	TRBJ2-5	TGTGCCAGCAGCTTCCTAGCGGGGAACCAAGAGACCCAGTACTTC	CASSFLAGNQETQYF
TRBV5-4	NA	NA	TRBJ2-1	TGTGCCAGCAGCTTGGAACAGATGGACAATGAGCAGTTCTTC	CASSLEQMDNEQFF
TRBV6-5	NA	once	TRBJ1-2	TGTGCCAGCAGTTACGCGGGGGGCGTCTATGGCTACACCTTC	CASSYAGGVYGYTF
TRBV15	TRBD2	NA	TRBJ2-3	TGTGCCACCAGCCCTTCCCCTAGCGGGGGGGCAGGTACGCAGTATTTT	CATSPSPSGGAGTQYF
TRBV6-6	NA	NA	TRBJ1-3	TGTGCCAGCATTCCAGGCTTCTCTGGAAACACCATATATTTT	CASIPGFSGNTIYF
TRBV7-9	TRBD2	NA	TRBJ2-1	TGTGCCAGCGGAATGACTAGCGGGGCCTTCTACAATGAGCAGTTCTTC	CASGMTSGAFYNEQFF
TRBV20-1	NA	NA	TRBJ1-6	TGCAGTGCTAGAAGGGACATAGCCCTCCACTTT	CSARRDIALHF
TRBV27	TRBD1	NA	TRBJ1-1	TGTGCCAGCAGTCCCCGGACAGGGATGAAGTTGGAAGCTTTCTTT	CASSPRTGMKLEAFF
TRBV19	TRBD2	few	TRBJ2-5	TGTGCCAGTAAGGGACTAGCGGGGGGCGACCAAGAGACCCAGTACTTC	CASKGLAGGDQETQYF
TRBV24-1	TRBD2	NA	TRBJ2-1	TGTGCCACCAGTGATTCGACCGGGCGGGGGGCTTACAATGAGCAGTTCTTC	CATSDSTGRGAYNEQFF
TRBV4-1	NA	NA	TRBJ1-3	TGCGCCAGCAGCCAAGTAAGGGGGAACACCATATATTTT	CASSQVRGNTIYF
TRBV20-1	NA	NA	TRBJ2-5	TGCAGTGCTATAGGGGGAGAGACCCAGTACTTC	CSAIGGETQYF
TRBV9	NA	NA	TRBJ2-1	TGTGCCAGCGCGGTTAACCGGGGTTACTCCTACAATGAGCAGTTCTTC	CASAVNRGYSYNEQFF
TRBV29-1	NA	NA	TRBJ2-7	TGCAGCGTTGCCCGGAGGACAGCCGGCTACGAGCAGTACTTC	CSVARRTAGYEQYF
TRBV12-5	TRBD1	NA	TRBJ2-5	TGTGCTAGTGGTCCAAAGGGGGCCCGAGGCGAGACCCAGTACTTC	CASGPKGARGETQYF
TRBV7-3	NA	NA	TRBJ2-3	TGTGCCAGCAGCTCTAACGGCGGTTTCGGTACGCAGTATTTT	CASSSNGGFGTQYF
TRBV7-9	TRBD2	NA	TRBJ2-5	TGTGCCAGCAACAAGGGAGCGGGGGTAGAGACCCAGTACTTC	CASNKGAGVETQYF
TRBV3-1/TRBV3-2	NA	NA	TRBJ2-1	TGTGCCAGCAGCCGACAACTAGCCTCCTACAATGAGCAGTTCTTC	CASSRQLASYNEQFF
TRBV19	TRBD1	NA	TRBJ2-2	TGTGCCAGTGGGAGACAGGGGGAGGACACCGGGGAGCTGTTTTTT	CASGRQGEDTGELFF
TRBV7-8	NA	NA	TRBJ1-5	TGTGCCAGCAGCCTACAGGGCGAGCCCCAGCATTTT	CASSLQGEPQHF
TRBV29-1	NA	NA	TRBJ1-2	TGCAGCGTTCCCCAGGCGGGGTGGGGCTACACCTTC	CSVPQAGWGYTF
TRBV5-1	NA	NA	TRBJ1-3	TGCGCCAGCAGCTTGGACGGGGGAAGCTCTGGAAACACCATATATTTT	CASSLDGGSSGNTIYF
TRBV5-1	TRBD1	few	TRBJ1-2	TGCGCCAGCAGCCGAGGGACAGGGGGAGATGGCTACACCTTC	CASSRGTGGDGYTF